Described below is a single T cell receptor (beta chain) sequence and its context. No antigen is known for it. The table came from immunoSEQ multiplex PCR; TCRdb's copy has only in-frame clones and leaves some out. The table shows around 170,000 clones, with more than 70% occurring only once. The record originates from a study of cytomegalovirus exposure and HLA in healthy donors. Study-level points and caveats: Associated with cytomegalovirus, according to the listing, were 150 to 200 TCR beta chains. Cytomegalovirus status was reportedly diagnosed by the classifier with high specificity and sensitivity. First-cohort TCR clusters tended to co-occur in the approximately 110 validation repertoires, a later analysis found. A few chains linked to CMV were shown in vitro to be specific for CMV antigens.

Per germline, CDR1 MGHRA and CDR2 YSYEKL. The CDR3 sequence is 14 residues long. V gave up 1 base and J gave up 6 bases, with 13 bases separating them. The sequence was collected from a man in his late teens or twenties in good health and CMV-seronegative. V is TRBV4-1 and J is TRBJ2-7; possibly TRBD2 for D (6 bases). The sequenced material came from PBMCs. CDR3 region: CASSQGWYSGEQYV. The DNA for the CDR3 is TGCGCCAGCAGCCAAGGCTGGTATAGCGGCGAGCAGTACGTC.